This TCR beta chain was recorded in a study of cytomegalovirus exposure and HLA in healthy donors. Study-level findings and limits: The TCR clusters that emerged in the first cohort tended, a later analysis found, to co-occur in the 120 or so validation repertoires. The study listed 150 to 200 cytomegalovirus-associated TCR beta chains.

Of note for this clone: Antigen specificity is unknown.

Only in-frame clones appear in the TCRdb table, and some are missing; sequencing was by immunoSEQ multiplex PCR. The sample has 150,000 to 180,000 clones; more than 70% are singletons. The CDR3 extends over 14 amino acids. Trimming took off 3 bases at V and 7 bases at J, with 16 bases between the two ends. Looked up from germline, CDR1 is LGHNA and CDR2 is YSLEER. V gene TRBV4-3 combines with J gene TRBJ2-7; D may be TRBD2 (5 bases). What was sequenced was PBMCs. The sequence came from a human donor in good health. CDR3 protein: CASSQRHSPGEQYF. The CDR3 nucleotides read TGCGCCAGCAGCCAGAGACATTCTCCGGGGGAGCAGTACTTC.